This T cell receptor (beta chain) was obtained from a study of blood T cell repertoires in COVID-19. Study-wide context: Sites across the United States, Italy and Spain contributed samples from acute and convalescent COVID-19. T cells, B-cell-depleted T cells, or PBMCs supplied cDNA or gDNA.

The CDR3 extends over 15 amino acids. Unmatched junction bases numbered 5, after V lost 3 bases and J lost 6 bases. Germline V gene sequence: CDR1 MNHNS, CDR2 SASEGT. Source study methods: Reference gene primer amplification in the assay estimated nucleated cell counts. This table comes from immunoSEQ multiplex PCR, and its TCRdb copy is limited to in-frame clones, with some not included. V and J calls and clone size are copied from that table; D and trimming were computed from the DNA. The repertoire includes around 190,000 clones, around 88% of them detected once, and 4.5% to 7% sits in the top ten. Membership in each cohort depended on participant-reported clinical history.

Sequenced material: PBMCs or T cells enriched from blood (not recorded which). The chain joins TRBV6-1 to TRBJ2-2, with 9 nucleotides matching TRBD1. The receptor was isolated from a man in his forties or fifties with acute COVID-19. This chain's CDR3 is CASSEGTGWSGELFF. The CDR3 DNA is TGTGCCAGCAGTGAGGGGACAGGGTGGTCCGGGGAGCTGTTTTTT.